This T cell receptor beta chain was sequenced in a study of human T cells and chemical hapten exposure. The study's findings and limits: Compared to controls, expanded TCRs made significantly more large clusters of similar CDR3s.

This clonotype showed up many times. Its cognate antigen is unknown. Per germline, CDR1 SGHVS and CDR2 FNYEAQ. The V gene lost 5 bases and the J gene lost 5 bases, with 16 bases spanning the gap. The CDR3 loop spans 16 amino acids. Time point of the sample: patch test 1, 2 weeks after DPC sensitization. Treatment given: therapeutic diphenylcyclopropenone sensitization with weekly scalp DPC. Within the library, unique molecular identifiers were attached to each individual cDNA molecule. TCRdb re-called the RACE reads with MiXCR, one entry per CDR3 protein. This table holds some 50,000 distinct CDR3 sequences, approximately 8.6% found once.

This chain joins TRBV7-6 and TRBJ2-6; D gene uncertain. The TCR was taken from a woman between 40 and 55 years old with alopecia areata. Some clones in this sample may be carry-over from other donors' samples. Sequences were derived from whole blood, sampled in connection with sensitization to the hapten diphenylcyclopropenone (DPC). The CDR3, as DNA: TGTGCCAGCAGCCCCGAGCCTCCTCGGTGGGCCAACGTCCTGACTTTC. It encodes CASSPEPPRWANVLTF.